These 12 T cell receptor beta chains share one sample of origin, sequenced in a study of regulatory T cells in long-lasting Graves disease. The TCR beta library used iRepertoire HTBI primers with Arm-PCR amplification of CDR3. TCRdb processed the multiplex PCR reads anew with MiXCR; each CDR3 protein has one entry. The data hold almost 450,000 distinct CDR3 sequences, with about 15% observed a single time. The time point is: newly diagnosed GD, antithyroid drugs for less than 3 months. RNA extracted from PBMCs served as the sequencing template. In addition, the sample was reused for a study of T cells in Graves' hyperthyroidism and ophthalmopathy.

The source was peripheral blood mononuclear cells (PBMCs), collected at new diagnosis, from a patient treated with antithyroid drugs. The source is a woman in her thirties with Graves disease.

This chain connects TRBV9 to TRBJ1-2; TRBD1 matches at 8 bases. CDR3 length equals 15 residues. V trimming: 6 bases; J trimming: 3 bases; junction bases outside the gene matches: 10. Germline V lookup: CDR1 SGDLS, CDR2 YYNGEE. In DNA form, the CDR3 reads TGTGCCAGCAATAGAGGGACAGGCTTAGACTATGGCTACACCTTC. Translation: CASNRGTGLDYGYTF.

The chain has TRBV9 and TRBJ2-2; D is possibly TRBD1 (5 bases). Deletions cut 0 bases from V and 4 bases from J, with 10 bases between. This CDR3 is 15 amino acids long. The germline gives CDR1 SGDLS, CDR2 YYNGEE. The DNA of the CDR3 is TGTGCCAGCAGCGTAGGGGGCCAGCTCACCGGGGAGCTGTTTTTT. This gives the protein CASSVGGQLTGELFF.

This clonotype was found many times. At one of its ends the junction is not consistent with the germline gene, which may arise from a read error. V and J are TRBV6-4 and TRBJ2-1, with unresolved D. The germline V gene has CDR1 MRHNA and CDR2 SNTAGT. This CDR3 is built from 13 residues. CDR3 in DNA: TGTGCCAGCAGTTACTCCCTGGAAAATGAGCAGTTCTTC. Residues: CASSYSLENEQFF.

The J gene is TRBJ1-4, the V gene TRBV6-1; no reliable D call. Germline CDR1 reads MNHNS; CDR2 reads SASEGT. V lost 5 bases, J lost 8 bases, and 12 bases lay in between. This CDR3 contains 13 residues. The CDR3 loop is CASSTPGPEKLFF. Here the CDR3 DNA reads TGTGCCAGCAGTACCCCGGGCCCCGAAAAACTGTTTTTT.

This clonotype was detected many times. The chain couples TRBV11-2 to TRBJ2-5; D unclear. Germline assignment: CDR1 SGHAT and CDR2 FQNNGV. The CDR3 is 13 amino acids. Trimming took off 2 bases at V and 5 bases at J, with 9 bases between the two ends. The CDR3 is CASSLKQAETQYF. CDR3 sequence (DNA): TGTGCCAGCAGCTTAAAGCAGGCGGAGACCCAGTACTTC.

The genes are TRBV4-2 and TRBJ1-6; 12 nucleotides line up with TRBD1. Germline lookup yields CDR1 LGHNA and CDR2 YNFKEQ. V lost 4 bases, J lost 9 bases, and 7 bases stayed unmatched. This CDR3 comprises 16 residues. DNA for the CDR3: TGTGCCAGCAGCCTGGGACAGGGGGCGCTTGGTTCACCCCTCCACTTT. Amino acids: CASSLGQGALGSPLHF.

This clonotype was counted a single time. An end of the junction does not agree with germline; a read error may underlie this. The chain recombines TRBV18 with TRBJ2-2, with TRBD1 identical over 8 bases. CDR3 length equals 17 residues. CDR1 KGHSH and CDR2 LQKENI come from the germline V gene. The CDR3 sequence: CASSPLPGGPNTRELFF. The CDR3 DNA reads TGTGCCAGCTCACCACTACCAGGGGGCCCGAACACCCGGGAGCTGTTTTTT.

This clonotype was observed at least ten times. V and J are TRBV20-1 and TRBJ1-1; D not certain. Germline V gene data show CDR1 as DFQATT and CDR2 as SNEGSKA (reference sequence). The CDR3 has 15 amino acids. The V end lost 0 bases, the J end lost 0 bases, and 11 bases lay between the germline ends. The CDR3: CSARDGQRVNTEAFF. The CDR3 DNA reads as TGCAGTGCTAGAGATGGGCAGCGGGTGAACACTGAAGCTTTCTTT.

This clonotype was observed at least ten times. V usage is TRBV11-3 and J usage is TRBJ2-7, with 7 bases identical to TRBD2. V trimming: 6 bases; J trimming: 2 bases; junction bases outside the gene matches: 10. Germline V lookup: CDR1 SGHNT, CDR2 YENEEA. The CDR3 is 15 amino acids. CDR3 in amino acids: CASSLQGGSAYEQYF. The CDR3 nucleotides are TGTGCCAGCAGTTTGCAGGGAGGGTCTGCCTACGAGCAGTACTTC. Looking up the rest from reference TRBV11-3 and TRBJ2-7 gives the full variable domain: EAGVVQSPRYKIIEKKQPVAFWCNPISGHNTLYWYLQNLGQGPELLIRYENEEAVDDSQLPKDRFSAERLKGVDSTLKIQPAELGDSAVYLCASSLQGGSAYEQYFGPGTRLTVT.

The table lists this clonotype with many counts. This chain links TRBV30 with TRBJ2-1; 7 bases map to TRBD1. Germline CDR1 GTSNPN, CDR2 SVGIG (reference sequence). V lost 3 bases and J lost 4; bases outside the gene matches: 3. This CDR3 contains 13 residues. CDR3 sequence: CAWSGTVYNEQFF. The CDR3 DNA reads TGTGCCTGGAGCGGGACAGTTTACAATGAGCAGTTCTTC.

About this clonotype: A much larger clone differs from this one at a single base, so this may be a read error. The CDR3 sequence: CASRDRGERYF. In nucleotides, the CDR3 is TGTGCCAGCCGGGACAGGGGCGAGCGGTACTTC. This chain joins TRBV18 and TRBJ2-7; TRBD1 aligns across 10 bases. The CDR3 contains 11 residues. Germline V gene data show CDR1 as KGHSH and CDR2 as LQKENI.

This clonotype was picked up a small number of times. The chain uses TRBV4-2 and TRBJ2-5; TRBD2 aligns across 11 bases. This CDR3 region has 17 residues. V trimming: 1 base; J trimming: 3 bases; junction bases outside the gene matches: 7. Germline V gives CDR1 LGHNA, CDR2 YNFKEQ. The CDR3 spells CASSQGIAGGAEETQYF. The CDR3 bases are TGTGCCAGCAGCCAAGGGATAGCGGGAGGGGCGGAAGAGACCCAGTACTTC.